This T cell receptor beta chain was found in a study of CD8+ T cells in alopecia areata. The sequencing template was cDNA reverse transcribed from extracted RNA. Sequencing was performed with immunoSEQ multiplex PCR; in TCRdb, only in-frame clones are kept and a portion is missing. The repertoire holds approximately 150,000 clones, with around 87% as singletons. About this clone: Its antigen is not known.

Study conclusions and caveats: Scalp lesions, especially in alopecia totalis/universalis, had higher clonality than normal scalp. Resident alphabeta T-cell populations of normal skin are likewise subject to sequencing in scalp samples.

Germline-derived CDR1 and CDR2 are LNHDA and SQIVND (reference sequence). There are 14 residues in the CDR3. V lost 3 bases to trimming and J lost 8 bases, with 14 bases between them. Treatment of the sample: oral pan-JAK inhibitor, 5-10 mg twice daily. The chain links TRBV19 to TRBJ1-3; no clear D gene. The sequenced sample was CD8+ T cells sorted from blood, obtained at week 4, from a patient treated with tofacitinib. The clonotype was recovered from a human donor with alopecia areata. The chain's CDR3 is CASSMGSSGDTIYF. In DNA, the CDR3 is TGTGCCAGTAGTATGGGAAGCTCTGGGGACACCATATATTTT.